This is a list of T cell receptor beta chains from one sample in a study of Ad26.COV2.S vaccination and SARS-CoV-2 variants. Some clones are missing from TCRdb's copy, which holds only in-frame ones; the method was immunoSEQ multiplex PCR. Of 350,000 to 500,000 clones in the sample, 90% were seen once. This sample comprised peripheral blood, obtained in a trial of Ad26.COV2.S vaccine versus placebo. Receptor source: a person aged 18 to 65 who received the Ad26.COV2.S COVID-19 vaccine or a placebo. CDR3s include the opening cysteine and the closing phenylalanine or tryptophan. A D gene is named only where the DNA matches it firmly. A clone size is listed for some rows: how often the clone was seen (once, few, many), or a class if it is expanded.

clone_size: NA; d_call: NA; j_call: TRBJ1-1; v_call: TRBV7-3; cdr3_aa: CASSILGGGTEAFF; cdr3_nt: TGTGCCAGCTCCATATTGGGGGGTGGCACTGAAGCTTTCTTT
clone_size: NA; d_call: TRBD1; j_call: TRBJ1-6; v_call: TRBV27; cdr3_aa: CASSFFGDRAGNSPLHF; cdr3_nt: TGTGCCAGCAGTTTTTTTGGGGACAGGGCGGGTAATTCACCCCTCCACTTT
clone_size: NA; d_call: NA; j_call: TRBJ1-2; v_call: TRBV28; cdr3_aa: CASSTQNYGYTF; cdr3_nt: TGTGCCAGCAGTACCCAAAACTATGGCTACACCTTC
clone_size: NA; d_call: TRBD2; j_call: TRBJ2-1; v_call: TRBV7-7; cdr3_aa: CASSQRRGAYNEQFF; cdr3_nt: TGTGCTAGCAGCCAGCGGCGGGGGGCCTACAATGAGCAGTTCTTC
clone_size: NA; d_call: NA; j_call: TRBJ1-5; v_call: TRBV10-3; cdr3_aa: CAIRGAGSSNQPQHF; cdr3_nt: TGTGCCATCAGGGGCGCCGGGTCCAGCAATCAGCCCCAGCATTTT
clone_size: NA; d_call: TRBD1; j_call: TRBJ1-2; v_call: TRBV28; cdr3_aa: CASSFGGGDGYTF; cdr3_nt: TGTGCCAGCAGTTTCGGAGGGGGCGACGGCTACACCTTC
clone_size: few; d_call: TRBD1; j_call: TRBJ2-3; v_call: TRBV7-2; cdr3_aa: CASSLQWTGSDTQYF; cdr3_nt: TGTGCCAGCAGCTTACAGTGGACAGGGTCAGATACGCAGTATTTT
clone_size: NA; d_call: NA; j_call: TRBJ2-7; v_call: TRBV18; cdr3_aa: CASSPTGRFEQYF; cdr3_nt: TGTGCCAGCTCACCTACGGGGAGGTTCGAGCAGTACTTC
clone_size: NA; d_call: NA; j_call: TRBJ2-1; v_call: TRBV7-2; cdr3_aa: CASSHGYEQFF; cdr3_nt: TGTGCCAGCAGCCACGGATATGAGCAGTTCTTC
clone_size: NA; d_call: TRBD2; j_call: TRBJ2-1; v_call: TRBV30; cdr3_aa: CACSGTSSYNEQFF; cdr3_nt: TGTGCCTGTTCCGGGACTAGCTCCTACAATGAGCAGTTCTTC
clone_size: NA; d_call: NA; j_call: TRBJ1-1; v_call: TRBV9; cdr3_aa: CASSVEQGEAFF; cdr3_nt: TGTGCCAGCAGCGTAGAACAGGGCGAAGCTTTCTTT
clone_size: NA; d_call: NA; j_call: TRBJ1-4; v_call: TRBV19; cdr3_aa: CASRSAMNEKLFF; cdr3_nt: TGTGCCAGTCGATCCGCGATGAATGAAAAACTGTTTTTT
clone_size: few; d_call: NA; j_call: TRBJ2-1; v_call: TRBV15; cdr3_aa: CATSRRQEAYNEQFF; cdr3_nt: TGTGCCACCAGCAGACGACAGGAGGCCTACAATGAGCAGTTCTTC
clone_size: NA; d_call: TRBD2; j_call: TRBJ2-3; v_call: TRBV4-2; cdr3_aa: CASSQENQRDSTDTQYF; cdr3_nt: TGTGCCAGCAGCCAAGAAAACCAGCGGGACAGCACAGATACGCAGTATTTT
clone_size: NA; d_call: TRBD2; j_call: TRBJ2-7; v_call: TRBV30; cdr3_aa: CAWSETSGSSYEQYF; cdr3_nt: TGTGCCTGGAGCGAAACTAGCGGGAGCTCCTACGAGCAGTACTTC
clone_size: NA; d_call: NA; j_call: TRBJ1-5; v_call: TRBV6-5; cdr3_aa: CASSRSSDQPQHF; cdr3_nt: TGTGCCAGCAGTAGATCCTCCGATCAGCCCCAGCATTTT
clone_size: NA; d_call: TRBD1; j_call: TRBJ1-2; v_call: TRBV28; cdr3_aa: CASSIGTAYGYTF; cdr3_nt: TGTGCCAGCAGTATCGGGACAGCCTATGGCTACACCTTC
clone_size: NA; d_call: TRBD2; j_call: TRBJ2-3; v_call: TRBV7-2; cdr3_aa: CASSLGVLAGITDTQYF; cdr3_nt: TGTGCCAGCAGCTTAGGGGTCTTAGCGGGAATCACAGATACGCAGTATTTT
clone_size: NA; d_call: TRBD2; j_call: TRBJ2-1; v_call: TRBV19; cdr3_aa: CASSGLAGNRNEQFF; cdr3_nt: TGTGCCAGTAGTGGACTAGCGGGAAATCGCAATGAGCAGTTCTTC
clone_size: NA; d_call: NA; j_call: TRBJ2-7; v_call: TRBV6-2/TRBV6-3; cdr3_aa: CASSPAGGASYEQYF; cdr3_nt: TGTGCCAGCAGTCCCGCCGGTGGGGCCTCCTACGAGCAGTACTTC
clone_size: NA; d_call: NA; j_call: TRBJ2-7; v_call: TRBV28; cdr3_aa: CASSFGEQYF; cdr3_nt: TGTGCCAGCAGTTTCGGCGAGCAGTACTTC
clone_size: many; d_call: NA; j_call: TRBJ1-5; v_call: TRBV6-1; cdr3_aa: CASSEASRGGQPQHF; cdr3_nt: TGTGCCAGCAGTGAAGCGAGCAGGGGAGGTCAGCCCCAGCATTTT
clone_size: NA; d_call: NA; j_call: TRBJ2-7; v_call: TRBV11-3; cdr3_aa: CASKRKGNSYEQYF; cdr3_nt: TGTGCCAGCAAACGTAAGGGGAACTCCTACGAGCAGTACTTC
clone_size: NA; d_call: NA; j_call: TRBJ2-7; v_call: TRBV6-1; cdr3_aa: CASSESDYRSGEQYF; cdr3_nt: TGTGCCAGCAGTGAATCGGACTATCGGTCGGGCGAGCAGTACTTC
clone_size: NA; d_call: NA; j_call: TRBJ2-3; v_call: TRBV28; cdr3_aa: CASEGVDTQYF; cdr3_nt: TGTGCCAGCGAAGGGGTAGATACGCAGTATTTT
clone_size: NA; d_call: TRBD2; j_call: TRBJ2-7; v_call: TRBV9; cdr3_aa: CASSARLAEGVQYF; cdr3_nt: TGTGCCAGCAGCGCTAGACTAGCGGAAGGGGTGCAGTACTTC
clone_size: NA; d_call: NA; j_call: TRBJ2-7; v_call: TRBV14; cdr3_aa: CASSQAKTYEQYF; cdr3_nt: TGTGCCAGCAGCCAAGCGAAGACGTACGAGCAGTACTTC
clone_size: NA; d_call: TRBD1; j_call: TRBJ1-4; v_call: TRBV28; cdr3_aa: CASSLTHPGQQEKLFF; cdr3_nt: TGTGCCAGCAGTTTGACTCACCCGGGACAGCAAGAAAAACTGTTTTTT
clone_size: NA; d_call: NA; j_call: TRBJ2-2; v_call: TRBV4-1; cdr3_aa: CASSPTFSPGELFF; cdr3_nt: TGCGCCAGCAGCCCCACTTTTAGTCCCGGGGAGCTGTTTTTT
clone_size: NA; d_call: TRBD2; j_call: TRBJ2-3; v_call: TRBV6-2/TRBV6-3; cdr3_aa: CASSYSSGGRATDTQYF; cdr3_nt: TGTGCCAGCAGTTACTCGTCTGGCGGGAGGGCAACAGATACGCAGTATTTT
clone_size: NA; d_call: NA; j_call: TRBJ2-1; v_call: TRBV9; cdr3_aa: CASSPGYNEQFF; cdr3_nt: TGTGCCAGCAGCCCGGGATACAATGAGCAGTTCTTC
clone_size: once; d_call: NA; j_call: TRBJ1-4; v_call: TRBV7-8; cdr3_aa: CASSAGLKDLTGEKLFF; cdr3_nt: TGTGCCAGCAGCGCCGGACTCAAGGATCTGACTGGGGAAAAACTGTTTTTT
clone_size: NA; d_call: TRBD2; j_call: TRBJ2-3; v_call: TRBV5-6; cdr3_aa: CASSLVLAGLPADTQYF; cdr3_nt: TGTGCCAGCAGCTTGGTCCTAGCGGGCCTACCAGCAGATACGCAGTATTTT
clone_size: once; d_call: NA; j_call: TRBJ1-1; v_call: TRBV3-1/TRBV3-2; cdr3_aa: CASSQLGDSEAFF; cdr3_nt: TGTGCCAGCAGCCAACTGGGAGATTCTGAAGCTTTCTTT
clone_size: once; d_call: NA; j_call: TRBJ1-6; v_call: TRBV18; cdr3_aa: CASSRTAPGRSARSYNSPLHF; cdr3_nt: TGTGCCAGCTCACGAACCGCGCCGGGACGCAGTGCCCGCTCATATAATTCACCCCTCCACTTT
clone_size: NA; d_call: TRBD2; j_call: TRBJ2-4; v_call: TRBV3-1/TRBV3-2; cdr3_aa: CASSQDLLAGEVIQYF; cdr3_nt: TGTGCCAGCAGCCAAGATCTGCTAGCGGGAGAGGTCATTCAGTACTTC
clone_size: NA; d_call: TRBD2; j_call: TRBJ2-7; v_call: TRBV10-1; cdr3_aa: CASSERPSGLAGQWAYEQYF; cdr3_nt: TGCGCCAGCAGTGAACGACCCTCGGGACTAGCGGGACAATGGGCCTACGAGCAGTACTTC
clone_size: NA; d_call: TRBD2; j_call: TRBJ2-5; v_call: TRBV7-6; cdr3_aa: CASSSGLAGGPGQETQYF; cdr3_nt: TGTGCCAGCAGCTCGGGACTAGCGGGAGGACCAGGGCAAGAGACCCAGTACTTC
clone_size: NA; d_call: TRBD2; j_call: TRBJ2-3; v_call: TRBV9; cdr3_aa: CASSVGSGRALTDTQYF; cdr3_nt: TGTGCCAGCAGCGTAGGGAGCGGGAGGGCCCTCACAGATACGCAGTATTTT
clone_size: NA; d_call: NA; j_call: TRBJ2-7; v_call: TRBV15; cdr3_aa: CATSRDRGYEQYF; cdr3_nt: TGTGCCACCAGCAGAGATCGGGGCTACGAGCAGTACTTC
clone_size: NA; d_call: TRBD2; j_call: TRBJ2-2; v_call: TRBV11-2; cdr3_aa: CASSPQPGLAGLELFF; cdr3_nt: TGTGCCAGCAGCCCCCAACCGGGACTAGCGGGTTTGGAGCTGTTTTTT
clone_size: NA; d_call: NA; j_call: TRBJ2-1; v_call: TRBV13; cdr3_aa: CASSRRGSGTYNEQFF; cdr3_nt: TGTGCCAGCAGCCGACGGGGCTCGGGGACCTACAATGAGCAGTTCTTC